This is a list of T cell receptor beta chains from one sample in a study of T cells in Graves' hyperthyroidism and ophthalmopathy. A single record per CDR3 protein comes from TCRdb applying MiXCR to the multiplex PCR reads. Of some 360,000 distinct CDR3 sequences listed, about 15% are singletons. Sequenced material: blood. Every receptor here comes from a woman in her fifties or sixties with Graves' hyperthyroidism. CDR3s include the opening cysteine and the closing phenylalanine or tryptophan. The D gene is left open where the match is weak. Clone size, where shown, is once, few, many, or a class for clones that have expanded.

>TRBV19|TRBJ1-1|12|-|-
CASMDRGTEAFF
TGTGCCAGTATGGACCGGGGGACTGAAGCTTTCTTT
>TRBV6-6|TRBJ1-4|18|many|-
CASSYSSSPGSTNEKLFF
TGTGCCAGCAGTTACTCTTCCTCCCCGGGCTCAACTAATGAAAAACTGTTTTTT
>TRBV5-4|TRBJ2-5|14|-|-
CASSLQGALETQYF
TGTGCCAGCAGCTTACAGGGAGCCTTGGAGACCCAGTACTTC
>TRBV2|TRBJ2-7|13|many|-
CASIRSSSYEQYF
TGTGCCAGCATTCGATCGAGCTCCTACGAGCAGTACTTC
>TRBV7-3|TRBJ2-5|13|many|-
CASSLYGEETQYF
TGTGCCAGCAGCTTATACGGGGAAGAGACCCAGTACTTC
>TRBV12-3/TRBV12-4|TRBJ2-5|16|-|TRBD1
CASSEPGQGTQETQYF
TGTGCCAGCAGTGAACCGGGACAGGGTACTCAAGAGACCCAGTACTTC
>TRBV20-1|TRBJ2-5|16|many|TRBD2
CSARGLAGDQQETQYF
TGCAGTGCCCGGGGCCTAGCGGGAGACCAACAAGAGACCCAGTACTTC
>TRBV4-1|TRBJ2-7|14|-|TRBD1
CASSQRQGTYEQYF
TGCGCCAGCAGCCAGAGACAGGGTACCTACGAGCAGTACTTC
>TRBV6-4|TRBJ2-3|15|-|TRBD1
CASNSGTANTDTQYF
TGTGCCAGCAACTCCGGGACAGCGAATACAGATACGCAGTATTTT
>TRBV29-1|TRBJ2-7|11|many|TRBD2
CSVAGDYEQYF
TGCAGCGTAGCGGGAGACTACGAGCAGTACTTC
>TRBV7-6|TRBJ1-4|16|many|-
CASSPNNRETGEKLFF
TGTGCCAGCAGCCCAAACAACAGGGAGACGGGTGAAAAACTGTTTTTT
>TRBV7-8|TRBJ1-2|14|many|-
CASSLVRGAVRYTF
TGTGCCAGCAGCTTAGTGCGGGGGGCCGTTCGCTACACCTTC
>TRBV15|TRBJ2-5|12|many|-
CATSQGGETQYF
TGTGCCACCAGCCAGGGCGGAGAGACCCAGTACTTC
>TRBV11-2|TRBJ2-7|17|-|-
CASSSPRVRQRAGDQYF
TGTGCCAGCAGTTCTCCCCGTGTTCGACAAAGAGCTGGCGACCAGTACTTC
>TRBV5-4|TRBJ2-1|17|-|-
CASSSYLRELPSNEQFF
TGTGCCAGCAGCTCCTATTTACGGGAGCTCCCGAGCAATGAGCAGTTCTTC
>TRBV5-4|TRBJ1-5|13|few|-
CASSLDAGRPQHF
TGTGCCAGCAGCTTGGACGCCGGCCGGCCCCAGCATTTT
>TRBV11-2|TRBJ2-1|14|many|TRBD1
CASRPGQAFNEQFF
TGTGCCAGCAGACCGGGACAGGCCTTTAATGAGCAGTTCTTC
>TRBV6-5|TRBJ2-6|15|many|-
CASSYAGYGANVLTF
TGTGCCAGCAGTTACGCCGGGTATGGGGCCAACGTCCTGACTTTC
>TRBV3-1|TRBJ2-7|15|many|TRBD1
CASSHTGQGDYEQYF
TGTGCCAGCAGCCATACAGGACAGGGAGACTACGAGCAGTACTTC
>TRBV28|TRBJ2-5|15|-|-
CASSPVGVRSETQYF
TGTGCCAGCAGCCCCGTCGGGGTAAGATCAGAGACCCAGTACTTC
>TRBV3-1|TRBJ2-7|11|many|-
CASSQDHEQYF
TGTGCCAGCAGCCAAGATCACGAGCAGTACTTC
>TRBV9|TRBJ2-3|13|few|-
CASSVGGTDTQYF
TGTGCCAGCAGCGTAGGGGGCACAGATACGCAGTATTTT
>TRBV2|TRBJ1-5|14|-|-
CASTRGDGNQPQHF
TGTGCCAGCACCCGGGGTGACGGTAACCAGCCCCAGCATTTT
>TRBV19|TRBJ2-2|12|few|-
CASRSNTGELFF
TGTGCCAGTAGGTCGAACACCGGGGAGCTGTTTTTT
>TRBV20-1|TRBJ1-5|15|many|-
CSARTDPSSNQPQHF
TGCAGTGCTAGGACGGACCCAAGCAGCAATCAGCCCCAGCATTTT
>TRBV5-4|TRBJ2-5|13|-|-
CASRGQYQETQYF
TGTGCCAGCAGAGGACAGTACCAAGAGACCCAGTACTTC
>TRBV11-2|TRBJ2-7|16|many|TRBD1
CASSSVYRQGKREQYF
TGTGCCAGCAGCTCGGTTTACCGACAGGGGAAGAGGGAGCAGTACTTC
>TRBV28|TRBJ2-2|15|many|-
CASSLLGGNTGELFF
TGTGCCAGCAGTTTACTAGGGGGGAACACCGGGGAGCTGTTTTTT
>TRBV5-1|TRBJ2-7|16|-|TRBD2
CASSASGTSGGLEQYF
TGCGCCAGCAGCGCCTCCGGGACTAGCGGGGGCCTTGAGCAGTACTTC
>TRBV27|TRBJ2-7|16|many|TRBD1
CASSSFGTGGFYEQYF
TGTGCCAGCAGTTCCTTCGGGACAGGGGGTTTCTACGAGCAGTACTTC
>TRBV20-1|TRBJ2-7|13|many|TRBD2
CSATRTSLNEQYF
TGCAGTGCTACGAGGACTAGTTTGAACGAGCAGTACTTC